This T cell receptor beta chain emerged from a study of metastatic and nonmetastatic thyroid tumors. Overall study: Comparative analysis of repertoires was undertaken across blood and tumor or nodule tissue obtained from malignant and benign thyroid patients.

General study results and limits: Significantly greater TCR beta diversity was reportedly found in malignant thyroid tumors than in benign nodules (in blood and tumor).

Nobody among the patients had been given any treatment before thyroid surgery. A word on this clone: Its antigen is undetermined. The identical CDR3 is also encoded by other nucleotide sequences in the sample.

Germline V gene lookup returns CDR1 ENHRY and CDR2 SYGVKD. V dropped 2 bases and J dropped 5 bases, with 7 bases sitting between them. This CDR3 has 12 residues. Using MiXCR, TCRdb re-called clones from the PCR reads. Of some 9,000 clones listed, roughly a third are singletons. Sequenced material: tumor tissue. The receptor comes from a female donor with papillary thyroid cancer or a benign thyroid nodule (not recorded which). Some clones in this sample may be carry-over from other donors' samples. The gene calls are TRBV10-3 and TRBJ2-7; no clear D. This CDR3 is CAISERSNEQYF. CDR3 bases: TGTGCCATCAGTGAGCGAAGTAACGAGCAGTACTTC.